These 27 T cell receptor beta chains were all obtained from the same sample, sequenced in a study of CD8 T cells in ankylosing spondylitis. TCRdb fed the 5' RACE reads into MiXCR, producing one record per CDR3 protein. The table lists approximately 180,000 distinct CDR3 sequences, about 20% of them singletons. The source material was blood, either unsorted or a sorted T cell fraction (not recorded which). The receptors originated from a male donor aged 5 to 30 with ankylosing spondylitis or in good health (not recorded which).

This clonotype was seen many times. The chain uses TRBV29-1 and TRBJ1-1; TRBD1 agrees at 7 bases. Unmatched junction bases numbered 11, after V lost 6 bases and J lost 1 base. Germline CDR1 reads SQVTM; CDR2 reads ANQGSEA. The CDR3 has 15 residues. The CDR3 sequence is CSVLPSTGRNTEAFF. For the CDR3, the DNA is TGCAGCGTCCTCCCCTCGACAGGGAGGAACACTGAAGCTTTCTTT.

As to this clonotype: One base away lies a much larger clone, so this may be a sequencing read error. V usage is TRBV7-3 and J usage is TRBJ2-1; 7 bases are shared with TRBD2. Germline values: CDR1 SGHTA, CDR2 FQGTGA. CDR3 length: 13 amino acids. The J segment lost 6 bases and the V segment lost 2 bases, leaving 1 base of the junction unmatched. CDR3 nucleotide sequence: TGTGCCAGCAGCTTAGGGGAGGGCAATGAGCAGTTCTTC. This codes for CASSLGEGNEQFF.

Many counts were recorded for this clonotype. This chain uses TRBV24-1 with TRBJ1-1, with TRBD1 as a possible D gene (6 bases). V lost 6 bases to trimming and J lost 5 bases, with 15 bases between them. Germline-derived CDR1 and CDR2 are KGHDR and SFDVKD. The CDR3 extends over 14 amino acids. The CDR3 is CATSSQGVGTEAFF. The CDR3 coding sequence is TGTGCCACCAGTTCACAGGGAGTGGGGACTGAAGCTTTCTTT.

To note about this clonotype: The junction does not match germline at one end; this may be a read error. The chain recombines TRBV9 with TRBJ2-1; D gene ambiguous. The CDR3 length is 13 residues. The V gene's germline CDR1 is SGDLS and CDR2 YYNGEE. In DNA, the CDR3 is TGTGCCTGCAGCGTAGGCCCTTTTAACGAGCAGTTCTTC. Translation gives CACSVGPFNEQFF.

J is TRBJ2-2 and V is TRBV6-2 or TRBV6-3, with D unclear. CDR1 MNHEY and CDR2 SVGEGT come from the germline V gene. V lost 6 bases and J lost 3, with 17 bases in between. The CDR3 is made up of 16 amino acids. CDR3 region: CASSYDPDQDTGELFF. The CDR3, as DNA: TGTGCCAGCAGCTACGACCCTGATCAGGACACCGGGGAGCTGTTTTTT.

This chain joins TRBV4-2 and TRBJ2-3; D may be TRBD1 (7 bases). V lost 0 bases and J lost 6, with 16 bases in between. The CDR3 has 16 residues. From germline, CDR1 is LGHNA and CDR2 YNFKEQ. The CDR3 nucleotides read TGTGCCAGCAGCCAAGATCTCGGGGCAGGGGGGGATACGCAGTATTTT. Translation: CASSQDLGAGGDTQYF.

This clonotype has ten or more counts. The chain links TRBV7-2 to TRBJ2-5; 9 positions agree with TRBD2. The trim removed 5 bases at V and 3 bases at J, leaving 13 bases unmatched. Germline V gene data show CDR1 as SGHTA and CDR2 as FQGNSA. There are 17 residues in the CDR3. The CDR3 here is CASSLWGSGRGEETQYF. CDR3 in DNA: TGTGCCAGCAGCCTCTGGGGTAGCGGGAGAGGGGAAGAGACCCAGTACTTC.

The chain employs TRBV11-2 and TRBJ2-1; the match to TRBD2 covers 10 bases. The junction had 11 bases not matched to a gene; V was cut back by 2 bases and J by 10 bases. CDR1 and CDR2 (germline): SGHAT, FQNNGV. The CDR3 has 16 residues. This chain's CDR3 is CASSLSGLAVQAEQFF. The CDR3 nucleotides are TGTGCCAGCAGCTTATCAGGACTAGCGGTTCAGGCGGAGCAGTTCTTC.

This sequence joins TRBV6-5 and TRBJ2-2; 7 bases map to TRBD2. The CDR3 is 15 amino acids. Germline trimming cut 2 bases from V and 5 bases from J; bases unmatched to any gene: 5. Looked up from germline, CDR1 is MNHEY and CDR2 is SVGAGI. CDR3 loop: CASSYNRGETGELFF. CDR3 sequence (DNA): TGTGCCAGCAGTTACAACCGGGGGGAAACCGGGGAGCTGTTTTTT.

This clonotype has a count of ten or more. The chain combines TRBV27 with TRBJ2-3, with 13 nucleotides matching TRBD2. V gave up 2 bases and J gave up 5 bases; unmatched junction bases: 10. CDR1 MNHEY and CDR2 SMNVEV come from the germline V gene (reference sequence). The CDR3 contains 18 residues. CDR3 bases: TGTGCCAGCAGTTTAGGCCCGAAACTAGCGGGAGGGGTAGATACGCAGTATTTT. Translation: CASSLGPKLAGGVDTQYF.

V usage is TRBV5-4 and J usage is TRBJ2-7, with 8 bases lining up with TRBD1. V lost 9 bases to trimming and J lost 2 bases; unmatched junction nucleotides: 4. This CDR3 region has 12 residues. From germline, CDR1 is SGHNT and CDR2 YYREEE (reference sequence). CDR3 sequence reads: CATQGATYEQYF. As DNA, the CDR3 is TGTGCCACCCAGGGGGCTACCTACGAGCAGTACTTC. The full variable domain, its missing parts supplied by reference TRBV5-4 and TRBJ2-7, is ETGVTQSPTHLIKTRGQQVTLRCSSQSGHNTVSWYQQALGQGPQFIFQYYREEENGRGNFPPRFSGLQFPNYSSELNVNALELDDSALYLCATQGATYEQYFGPGTRLTVT.

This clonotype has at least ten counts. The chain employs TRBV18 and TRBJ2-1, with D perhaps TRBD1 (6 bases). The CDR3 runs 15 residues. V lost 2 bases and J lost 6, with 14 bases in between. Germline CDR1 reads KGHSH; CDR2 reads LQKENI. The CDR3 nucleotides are TGTGCCAGCTCACCAACCTTCGACAGGAGCAATGAGCAGTTCTTC. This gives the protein CASSPTFDRSNEQFF. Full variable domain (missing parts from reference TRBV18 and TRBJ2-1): NAGVMQNPRHLVRRRGQEARLRCSPMKGHSHVYWYRQLPEEGLKFMVYLQKENIIDESGMPKERFSAEFPKEGPSILRIQQVVRGDSAAYFCASSPTFDRSNEQFFGPGTRLTVL.

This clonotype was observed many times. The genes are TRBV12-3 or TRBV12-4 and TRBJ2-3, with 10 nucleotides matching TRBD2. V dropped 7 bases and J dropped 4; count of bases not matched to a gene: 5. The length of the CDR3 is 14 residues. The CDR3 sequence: CASNLAGGPDTQYF. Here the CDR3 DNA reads TGTGCCAGCAACTTAGCGGGAGGCCCAGATACGCAGTATTTT.

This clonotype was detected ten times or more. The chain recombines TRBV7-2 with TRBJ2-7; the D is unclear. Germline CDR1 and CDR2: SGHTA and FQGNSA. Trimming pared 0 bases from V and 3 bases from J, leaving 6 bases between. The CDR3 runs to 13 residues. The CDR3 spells CASSLAPGYEQYF. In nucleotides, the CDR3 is TGTGCCAGCAGCTTAGCGCCAGGCTACGAGCAGTACTTC.

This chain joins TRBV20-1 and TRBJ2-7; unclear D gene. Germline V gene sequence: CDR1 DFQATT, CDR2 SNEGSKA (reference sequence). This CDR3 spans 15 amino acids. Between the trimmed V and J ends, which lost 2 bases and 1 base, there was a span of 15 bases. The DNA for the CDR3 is TGCAGTGCTAGAACTGCACAGTTTTCATCCTACGAGCAGTACTTC. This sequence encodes CSARTAQFSSYEQYF.

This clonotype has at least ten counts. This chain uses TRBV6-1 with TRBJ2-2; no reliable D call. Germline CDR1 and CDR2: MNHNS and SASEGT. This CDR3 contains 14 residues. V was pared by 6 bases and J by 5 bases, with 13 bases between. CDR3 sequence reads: CASSYAEITGELFF. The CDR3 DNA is TGTGCCAGCAGCTACGCCGAGATTACCGGGGAGCTGTTTTTT.

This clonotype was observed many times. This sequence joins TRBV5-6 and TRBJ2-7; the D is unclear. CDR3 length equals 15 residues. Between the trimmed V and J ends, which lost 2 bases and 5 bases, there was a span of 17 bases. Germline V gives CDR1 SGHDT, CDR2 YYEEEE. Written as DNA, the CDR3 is TGTGCCAGCAGCTTTCGAGTGTTGGGGTCCAACGAGCAGTACTTC. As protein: CASSFRVLGSNEQYF.

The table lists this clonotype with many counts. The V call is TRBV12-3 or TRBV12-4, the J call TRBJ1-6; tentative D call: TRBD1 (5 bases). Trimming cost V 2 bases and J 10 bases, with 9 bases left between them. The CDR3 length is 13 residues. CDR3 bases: TGTGCCAGCAGTTTACAGGGAGGGTCACCCCTCCACTTT. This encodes CASSLQGGSPLHF.

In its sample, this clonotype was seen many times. In DNA, the CDR3 is TGTGCCAGCAGCTTAAGGGGGGACTTCTCCTACAATGAGCAGTTCTTC. Translated, it gives CASSLRGDFSYNEQFF. J is TRBJ2-1 and V is TRBV11-2, with D perhaps given as TRBD1 or TRBD2 (6 bases each). Germline CDR1 is SGHAT and CDR2 is FQNNGV. The CDR3 sequence is 16 residues long. The V end was cut by 2 bases, the J end by 0 bases, with 11 bases between.

DNA for the CDR3: TGTGCCTGGTCCCGGACAGGGAGGCACGAGCAGTACGTC. Its protein is CAWSRTGRHEQYV. The gene calls are TRBV30 and TRBJ2-7; 8 nucleotides align to TRBD1. This CDR3 contains 13 residues. The germline V gene has CDR1 GTSNPN and CDR2 SVGIG (reference sequence). With 5 bases clipped from V and 5 bases from J, the junction kept 8 bases outside the gene matches.

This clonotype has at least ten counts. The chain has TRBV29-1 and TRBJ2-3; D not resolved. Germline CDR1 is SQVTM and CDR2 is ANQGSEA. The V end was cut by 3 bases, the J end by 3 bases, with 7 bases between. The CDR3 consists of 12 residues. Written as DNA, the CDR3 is TGCAGCGTTGACCGGTCTACAGATACGCAGTATTTT. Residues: CSVDRSTDTQYF.

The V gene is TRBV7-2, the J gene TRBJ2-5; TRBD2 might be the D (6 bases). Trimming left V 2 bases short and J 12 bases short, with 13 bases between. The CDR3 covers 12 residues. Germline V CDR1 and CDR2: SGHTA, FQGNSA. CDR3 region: CASSLPGLNEYF. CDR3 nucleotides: TGTGCCAGCAGCTTACCGGGACTGAACGAGTACTTC.

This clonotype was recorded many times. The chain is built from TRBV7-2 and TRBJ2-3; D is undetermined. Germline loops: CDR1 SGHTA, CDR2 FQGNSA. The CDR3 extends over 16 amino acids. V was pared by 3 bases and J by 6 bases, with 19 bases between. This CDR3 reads CASSLDSNPAMDTQYF. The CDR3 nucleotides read TGTGCCAGCAGCTTGGATAGCAACCCAGCAATGGATACGCAGTATTTT.

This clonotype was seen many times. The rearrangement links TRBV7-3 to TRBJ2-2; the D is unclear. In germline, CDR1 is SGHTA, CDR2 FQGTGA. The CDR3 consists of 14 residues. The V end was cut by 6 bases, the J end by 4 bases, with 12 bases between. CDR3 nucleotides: TGTGCCAGCAGAAGTTTTAAGGGCACCGGGGAGCTGTTTTTT. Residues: CASRSFKGTGELFF.

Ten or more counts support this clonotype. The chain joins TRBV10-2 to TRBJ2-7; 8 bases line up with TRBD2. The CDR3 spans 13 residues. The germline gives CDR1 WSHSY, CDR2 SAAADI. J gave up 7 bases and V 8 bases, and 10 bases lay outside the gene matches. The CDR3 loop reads CASSPGRVGEQYF. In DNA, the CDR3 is TGCGCCAGCTCGCCCGGGAGGGTAGGGGAGCAGTACTTC.

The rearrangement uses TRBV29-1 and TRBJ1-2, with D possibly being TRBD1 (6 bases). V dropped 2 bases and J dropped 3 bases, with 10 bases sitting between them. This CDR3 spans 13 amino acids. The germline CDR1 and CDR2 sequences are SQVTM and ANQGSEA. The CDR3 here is CSVERQVYYGYTF. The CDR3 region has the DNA TGCAGCGTTGAACGACAGGTTTACTATGGCTACACCTTC.

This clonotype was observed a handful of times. The DNA of the CDR3 is TGCAGTGCTAGCCAGACACCAAACAATGAGCAGTTCTTC. It specifies CSASQTPNNEQFF. The chain is built from TRBV20-1 and TRBJ2-1, with D unclear. CDR3 length equals 13 residues. V shed 3 bases and J shed 5 bases, with 11 bases lying between them. Per germline, CDR1 DFQATT and CDR2 SNEGSKA (reference sequence).